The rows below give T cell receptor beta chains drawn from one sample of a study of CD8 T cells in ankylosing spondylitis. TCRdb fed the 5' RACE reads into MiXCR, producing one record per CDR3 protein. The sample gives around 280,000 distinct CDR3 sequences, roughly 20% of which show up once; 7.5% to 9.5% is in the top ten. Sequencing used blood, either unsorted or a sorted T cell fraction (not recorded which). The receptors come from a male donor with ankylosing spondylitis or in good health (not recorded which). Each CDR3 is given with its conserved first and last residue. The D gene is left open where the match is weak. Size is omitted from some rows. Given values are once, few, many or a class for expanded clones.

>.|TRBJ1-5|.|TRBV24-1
TGTGCCACCAGTGATTCTCGGACAGCGCTAACGGGTCAGCCCCAGCATTTT
CATSDSRTALTGQPQHF
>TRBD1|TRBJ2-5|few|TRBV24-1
TGTGCCACCAGTGACCGACAGGGTGGTCAAGAGACCCAGTACTTC
CATSDRQGGQETQYF
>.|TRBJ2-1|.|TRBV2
TGTGCCAGCAGTGTTTTAGGGGTTGAGCAGTTCTTC
CASSVLGVEQFF
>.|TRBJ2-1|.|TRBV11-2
TGTGCCAGCCGCCCCCAGGTCACCCTCTACAATGAGCAGTTCTTC
CASRPQVTLYNEQFF
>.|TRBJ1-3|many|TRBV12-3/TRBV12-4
TGTGCCAGCAGTTTATTGGCCGGAGCTGGAAACACCATATATTTT
CASSLLAGAGNTIYF
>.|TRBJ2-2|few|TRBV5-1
TGCGCCAGCAAGGTGGACTGGAACACCGGGGAGCTGTTTTTT
CASKVDWNTGELFF
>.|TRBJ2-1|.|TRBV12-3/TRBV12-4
TGTGCCAGCAGTTTACCTGGGGGACGAAAGGGTGAGCAGTTCTTC
CASSLPGGRKGEQFF
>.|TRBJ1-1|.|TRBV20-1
TGCAGTGCTAGAGAGGACAGTTTTTCTGAAGCTTTCTTT
CSAREDSFSEAFF
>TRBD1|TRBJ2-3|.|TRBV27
TGTGCCAGCAGTTCACAGGGGGCGTGGGTCACAGATACGCAGTATTTT
CASSSQGAWVTDTQYF
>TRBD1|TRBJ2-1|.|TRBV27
TGTGCCAGCAGTAAACTGGGACAGGGGCCGATGTACAATGAGCAGTTCTTC
CASSKLGQGPMYNEQFF
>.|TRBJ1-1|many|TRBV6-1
TGTGCCAGCAGGACCGGGTGGAACACTGAAGCTTTCTTT
CASRTGWNTEAFF
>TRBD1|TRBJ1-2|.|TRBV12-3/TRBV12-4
TGTGCCAGCAGCATCTTTAGGGACAGGGCTAACTATGGCTACACCTTC
CASSIFRDRANYGYTF
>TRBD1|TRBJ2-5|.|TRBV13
TGTGTCAGTAGCCAGAGGACAGGGGGCGCGGAGACCCAGTACTTC
CVSSQRTGGAETQYF
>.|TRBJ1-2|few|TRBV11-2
TGTGCCAGCAGCCAACTCTCCAACTATGGCTACACCTTC
CASSQLSNYGYTF
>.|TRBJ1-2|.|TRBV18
TGTGCCAGCTCCAAGGCACCAATAGGGGATTTGAACTATGGCTACACCTTC
CASSKAPIGDLNYGYTF
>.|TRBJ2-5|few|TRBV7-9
TGTGCCAGCAGCTTCATCCAGGGAGGTCCGGGGGAGACCCAGTACTTC
CASSFIQGGPGETQYF
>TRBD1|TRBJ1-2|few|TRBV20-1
TGCAGTGCTAATGGAGACAGGGGATATTATGGCTACACCTTC
CSANGDRGYYGYTF
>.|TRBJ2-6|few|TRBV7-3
TGTGCCAGCGGAGTTTTGGGCGGCTCTGGGGCCAACGTCCTGACTTTC
CASGVLGGSGANVLTF
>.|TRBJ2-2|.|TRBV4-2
TGTGCCAGCAGCCAAGATACAAGGGTACGAGCCGAGATGTTTTTT
CASSQDTRVRAEMFF
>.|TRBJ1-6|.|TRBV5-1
TGCGCCAGCAGCTCATATGACAGACCTGATTCACCCCTCCACTTT
CASSSYDRPDSPLHF
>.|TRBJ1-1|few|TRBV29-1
TGCAGCGTTGAAGCGGGACAGAACACTGAAGCTTTCTTT
CSVEAGQNTEAFF
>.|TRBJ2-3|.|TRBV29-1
TGCAGCGTCGACCCAGGGTTCACAGATACGCAGTATTTT
CSVDPGFTDTQYF
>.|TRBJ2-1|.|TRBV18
TGTGCCAGCTCACTTAGCCCTTCTAGCTCCTACAATGAGCAGTTCTTC
CASSLSPSSSYNEQFF
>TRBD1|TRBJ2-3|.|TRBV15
TGTGCCACCAGAGCCCACCATCCCGGGACAGGGAGAACAGATACGCAGTATTTT
CATRAHHPGTGRTDTQYF
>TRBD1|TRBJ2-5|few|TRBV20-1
TGCAGTGCTAGTGAGCCCTCTTTACAGGGGGTGATCGGTTTCGCCCAGTACTTC
CSASEPSLQGVIGFAQYF
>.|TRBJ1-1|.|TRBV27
TGTGCCAGCAGTTTATCTAGGGGCGGGGGCATGAACACTGAAGCTTTCTTT
CASSLSRGGGMNTEAFF
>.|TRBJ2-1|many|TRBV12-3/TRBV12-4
TGTGCCAGCAGTCCCCTCAATGAGCAGTTCTTC
CASSPLNEQFF
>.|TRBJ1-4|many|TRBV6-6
TGTGCCAGCAGCCCGAATCTACGGGAAAAACTGTTTTTT
CASSPNLREKLFF
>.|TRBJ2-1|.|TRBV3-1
TGTGCCAGCAGCAACCTTTGGGCCAATGAGCAGTTCTTC
CASSNLWANEQFF
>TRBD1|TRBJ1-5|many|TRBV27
TGTGCCAGCAGGAAAGGACAGGGGTTAAATCAGCCCCAGCATTTT
CASRKGQGLNQPQHF
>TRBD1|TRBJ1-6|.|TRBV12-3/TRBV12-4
TGTGCCAGCAGTTCCCATCGGACAGGGAGAGGATCACCCCTCCACTTT
CASSSHRTGRGSPLHF
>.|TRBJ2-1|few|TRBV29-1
TGCAGCGTTGAAGATCCATCGGAGGGGGCGGGTGAGCAGTTCTTC
CSVEDPSEGAGEQFF
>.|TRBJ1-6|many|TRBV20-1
TGCAGTGCTAGAGATCTCGGCCAGGGTGGGTATTCACCCCTCCACTTT
CSARDLGQGGYSPLHF
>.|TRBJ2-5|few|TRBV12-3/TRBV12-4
TGTGCCAGCAGTGACCAAACAGGTTTCCAAGAGACCCAGTACTTC
CASSDQTGFQETQYF
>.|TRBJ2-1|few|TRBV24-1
TGTGCCACCATGGGACCCCTGCCCAATGAGCAGTTCTTC
CATMGPLPNEQFF
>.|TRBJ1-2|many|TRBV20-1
TGCAGTGCTAGAGCCCTAGGGGGGCGGGACTATGGCTACACCTTC
CSARALGGRDYGYTF
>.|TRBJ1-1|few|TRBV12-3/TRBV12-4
TGTGCCAGCAGCCTACAACAGGGTTCTGAAGCTTTCTTT
CASSLQQGSEAFF
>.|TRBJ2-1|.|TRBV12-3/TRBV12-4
TGTGCCAGCAGTTTGAAGGGGCCTTCCTACAATGAGCAGTTCTTC
CASSLKGPSYNEQFF
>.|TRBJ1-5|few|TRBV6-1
TGTGCCAGCGGAAAAACACGAGGCCAGTCAAGCAATCAGCCCCAGCATTTT
CASGKTRGQSSNQPQHF
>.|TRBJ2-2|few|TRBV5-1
TGCGCCAGCAGCTTGTTTCCGGGGGCTAGTCCGGACCGGGAGCTGTTTTTT
CASSLFPGASPDRELFF
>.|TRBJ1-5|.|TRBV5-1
TGCGCCAGCAGCTTGGCGCGAGACTCGCCCCAGCATTTT
CASSLARDSPQHF
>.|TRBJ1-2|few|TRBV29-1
TGCAGCGTTGAAGGCCCCGACAGTTTCTATGGCTACACCTTC
CSVEGPDSFYGYTF
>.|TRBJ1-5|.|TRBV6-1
TGTGCCAGCAGTCGGGCCAGCAATCAGCCCCAGCATTTT
CASSRASNQPQHF
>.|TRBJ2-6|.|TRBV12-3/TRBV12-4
TGTGCCAGCAGTACCGGGACTTCCAACTCTGGGGCCAACGTCCTGACTTTC
CASSTGTSNSGANVLTF
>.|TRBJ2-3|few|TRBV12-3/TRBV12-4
TGTGCCAGCAGTCCGCCCCGGGCGGGTACGCAGTATTTT
CASSPPRAGTQYF
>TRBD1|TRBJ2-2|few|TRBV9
TGTGCCAGCAGCCTTCGGACAGGGGGCACTGACACCGGGGAGCTGTTTTTT
CASSLRTGGTDTGELFF
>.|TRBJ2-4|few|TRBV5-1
TGCGCCAGCAGCTTCGTGGGGGTGGATAACATTCAGTACTTC
CASSFVGVDNIQYF
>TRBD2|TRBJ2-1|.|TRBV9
TGTGCCAGCAGCGTAGGTCTTAGCGGGCCCAACAATGAGCAGTTCTTC
CASSVGLSGPNNEQFF
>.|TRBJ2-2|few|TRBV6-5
TGTGCCAGCAGTTACGAATGGGGGCCCGGGGAGCTGTTTTTT
CASSYEWGPGELFF
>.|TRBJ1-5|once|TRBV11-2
TGTGCCAGCAGCTTACAGACGGGCCAAAATCAGCCCCAGCATTTT
CASSLQTGQNQPQHF
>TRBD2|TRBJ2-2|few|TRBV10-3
TGTGCCATCAGTGGACTAGCGGTTAGTACCGGGGAGCTGTTTTTT
CAISGLAVSTGELFF
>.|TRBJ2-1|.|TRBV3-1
TGTGCCAGCAGTCCAAACTCGGTGGGAGGCTACAATGAGCAGTTCTTC
CASSPNSVGGYNEQFF
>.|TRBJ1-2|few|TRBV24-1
TGTGCCACCAGTGATCCAGGGTGGGCTGGCTACACCTTC
CATSDPGWAGYTF